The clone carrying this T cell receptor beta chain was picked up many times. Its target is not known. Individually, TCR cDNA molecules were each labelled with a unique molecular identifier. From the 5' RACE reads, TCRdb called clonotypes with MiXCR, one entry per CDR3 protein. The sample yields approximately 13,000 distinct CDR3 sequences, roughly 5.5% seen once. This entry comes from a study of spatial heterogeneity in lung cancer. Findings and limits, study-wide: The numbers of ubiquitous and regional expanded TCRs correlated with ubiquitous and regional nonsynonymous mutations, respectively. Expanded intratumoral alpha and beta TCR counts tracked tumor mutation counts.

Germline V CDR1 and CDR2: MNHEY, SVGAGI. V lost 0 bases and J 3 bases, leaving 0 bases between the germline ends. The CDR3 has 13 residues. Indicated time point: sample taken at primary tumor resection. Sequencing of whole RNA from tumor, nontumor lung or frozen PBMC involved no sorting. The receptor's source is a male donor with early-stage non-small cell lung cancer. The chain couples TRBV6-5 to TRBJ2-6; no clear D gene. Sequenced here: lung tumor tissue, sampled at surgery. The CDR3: CASSYSGANVLTF. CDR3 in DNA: TGTGCCAGCAGTTACTCTGGGGCCAACGTCCTGACTTTC.